Below are 5 T cell receptor beta chains sequenced from a single sample in a study of T cell repertoires in cytomegalovirus infection. Each CDR3 protein is one row after TCRdb ran MiXCR on the reads. The sample shows a few hundred thousand distinct CDR3 sequences, about 18% of them seen only once. The sequencing sample was made of CD8+ T cells from PBMCs. Receptors were obtained from a human donor in good health (CMV status not recorded). Some clones in this sample may be carry-over from other donors' samples.

The sample holds many counts of this clonotype. J is TRBJ2-7 and V is TRBV5-1, with 9 positions matching TRBD1. Trimming removed 2 bases from V and 3 bases from J; junction bases left unmatched: 6. Germline V lookup: CDR1 SGHRS, CDR2 YFSETQ. The CDR3 is made up of 15 amino acids. CDR3 region: CASSLPGQGYYEQYF. The CDR3 DNA is TGCGCCAGCAGCTTACCAGGACAGGGGTACTACGAGCAGTACTTC.

This clonotype was observed a single time. The chain couples TRBV6-8 to TRBJ2-5, with D possibly matching TRBD1 (6 bases). V was clipped by 8 bases and J by 5 bases, with 18 bases between them. This CDR3 comprises 14 residues. Germline lookup yields CDR1 MNHGY and CDR2 SAAAGT. The CDR3 spells CASGGTGLGETQYF. Written as DNA, the CDR3 is TGTGCCAGCGGGGGCACAGGGCTCGGGGAGACCCAGTACTTC.

The chain couples TRBV5-1 to TRBJ2-7; perhaps D is TRBD1 or TRBD2 (5 bases each). V was pared by 2 bases and J by 1 base, with 13 bases between. This CDR3 spans 15 amino acids. Germline CDR1 and CDR2: SGHRS and YFSETQ. CDR3 sequence (DNA): TGCGCCAGCAGCTTAGTGGGGGACGGGTCCTACGAGCAGTACTTC. Translation gives CASSLVGDGSYEQYF. The variable domain in full, completed from reference TRBV5-1 and TRBJ2-7, reads KAGVTQTPRYLIKTRGQQVTLSCSPISGHRSVSWYQQTPGQGLQFLFEYFSETQRNKGNFPGRFSGRQFSNSRSEMNVSTLELGDSALYLCASSLVGDGSYEQYFGPGTRLTVT.

This clonotype was seen a few times. V and J are TRBV28 and TRBJ2-1; maybe TRBD1 (7 bases). This CDR3 contains 18 residues. The germline V gene encodes CDR1 MDHEN and CDR2 SYDVKM. V gave up 3 bases and J gave up 7 bases, with 25 bases separating them. CDR3 amino acids: CASSLWGPRRGRENEQFF. The CDR3 DNA sequence: TGTGCCAGCAGTTTGTGGGGCCCGCGGAGGGGGCGCGAGAATGAGCAGTTCTTC. Variable domain in full (rest from reference TRBV28 and TRBJ2-1): DVKVTQSSRYLVKRTGEKVFLECVQDMDHENMFWYRQDPGLGLRLIYFSYDVKMKEKGDIPEGYSVSREKKERFSLILESASTNQTSMYLCASSLWGPRRGRENEQFFGPGTRLTVL.

In this sample, this clonotype turned up a few times. This sequence joins TRBV15 and TRBJ1-5, with 8 bases that match TRBD1. The V gene end was trimmed by 4 bases and the J gene end by 6 bases; junction bases not matched to a gene: 5. CDR1 is LNHNV, CDR2 YYDKDF, per germline (reference sequence). CDR3 length: 14 residues. The DNA for the CDR3 is TGTGCCACCAGCACCGACAGGGGTAGTCAGCCCCAGCATTTT. It is translated as CATSTDRGSQPQHF.